Below are 6 T cell receptor beta chains sequenced from a single sample in a study of blood T cell repertoires in COVID-19. Some clones are missing from TCRdb's copy, which holds only in-frame ones; the method was immunoSEQ multiplex PCR. The sample includes approximately 160,000 clones, roughly 88% of them seen just once. Sequencing was performed on peripheral blood. All receptors come from a woman aged 45-59 years in a cohort sampled during active or convalescent COVID-19.

J is TRBJ2-1 and V is TRBV13, with TRBD2 matching 7 bases. The V and J ends lost 1 base and 0 bases, in that order; junction bases with no gene match: 6. CDR3 length: 17 amino acids. Germline V lookup: CDR1 PRHDT, CDR2 FYEKMQ (reference sequence). The CDR3 protein is CASSLAPAGSSYNEQFF. CDR3 in DNA: TGTGCCAGCAGCTTAGCGCCAGCGGGGAGCTCCTACAATGAGCAGTTCTTC.

This chain connects TRBV29-1 to TRBJ1-3; no clear D. Germline V gene data show CDR1 as SQVTM and CDR2 as ANQGSEA. This CDR3 has 13 residues. Trimming pared 4 bases from V and 2 bases from J, leaving 9 bases between. CDR3 loop: CSVAARTGNTIYF. The CDR3 nucleotides read TGCAGCGTTGCTGCCAGAACTGGAAACACCATATATTTT. The full variable domain, with the rest looked up from reference TRBV29-1 and TRBJ1-3, is SAVISQKPSRDICQRGTSLTIQCQVDSQVTMMFWYRQQPGQSLTLIATANQGSEATYESGFVIDKFPISRPNLTFSTLTVSNMSPEDSSIYLCSVAARTGNTIYFGEGSWLTVV.

The V call is TRBV7-3, the J call TRBJ2-2; the match to TRBD2 covers 7 bases. The V and J ends lost 0 bases and 0 bases, in that order; junction bases with no gene match: 1. The germline V gene encodes CDR1 SGHTA and CDR2 FQGTGA. The CDR3 is 16 residues long. In DNA, the CDR3 is TGTGCCAGCAGCTTAACCGGGAGGTCGAACACCGGGGAGCTGTTTTTT. This translates into CASSLTGRSNTGELFF.

The chain joins TRBV30 to TRBJ2-1; TRBD2 aligns across 11 bases. The CDR3 length is 15 residues. The V and J ends lost 0 bases and 8 bases, in that order; junction bases with no gene match: 6. Per germline, CDR1 GTSNPN and CDR2 SVGIG (reference sequence). The CDR3 sequence is CAWSVTLAGGDEQFF. In nucleotides, the CDR3 is TGTGCCTGGAGTGTAACGCTAGCGGGAGGAGATGAGCAGTTCTTC. The full variable domain, rest sourced from reference TRBV30 and TRBJ2-1, is SQTIHQWPATLVQPVGSPLSLECTVEGTSNPNLYWYRQAAGRGLQLLFYSVGIGQISSEVPQNLSASRPQDRQFILSSKKLLLSDSGFYLCAWSVTLAGGDEQFFGPGTRLTVL.

V gene TRBV30 combines with J gene TRBJ1-5; no clear D. The CDR3 spans 12 residues. Germline CDR1 GTSNPN, CDR2 SVGIG (reference sequence). Between the trimmed V and J ends, which lost 3 bases and 11 bases, there was a span of 14 bases. Here the CDR3 reads CAWSAQFESQHF. The CDR3, as DNA: TGTGCCTGGAGCGCACAATTTGAATCCCAGCATTTT.

The chain couples TRBV7-8 to TRBJ2-5; D is ambiguous. Germline lookup yields CDR1 SGHVS and CDR2 FQNEAQ. The V gene lost 5 bases and the J gene lost 5 bases, with 9 bases spanning the gap. CDR3 length equals 12 residues. CDR3 sequence: CASSRASETQYF. Written as DNA, the CDR3 is TGTGCCAGCAGCCGCGCGTCGGAGACCCAGTACTTC.